This T cell receptor beta chain was recovered during a study of response to subunit inactivated influenza vaccine. In its sample, this clonotype was seen a few times. Its antigen remains unknown. TCRdb re-called the RT-PCR reads with MiXCR, one entry per CDR3 protein. Among hundreds of thousands of distinct CDR3 sequences listed, about an eighth were seen once. Study-wide results and caveats: Authors suggested that a seasonal influenza vaccination recruits few new T cells each time.

Germline CDR1 is KGHDR and CDR2 is SFDVKD. This CDR3 has 15 residues. V lost 4 bases and J 4 bases, leaving 12 bases between the germline ends. This TCR was sampled from a man aged 50 or older who received an inactivated influenza vaccine. This chain joins TRBV24-1 and TRBJ2-2, with a weak D call TRBD1 (5 bases). The sequencing used PBMCs from blood, collected on the day of vaccination. CDR3 bases: TGTGCCACCAGTGAGGGGCTAGTTAGCACCGGGGAGCTGTTTTTT. This codes for CATSEGLVSTGELFF.